This T cell receptor beta chain was recovered during a study of T-cell memory formation after mild COVID-19. Regarding the study as a whole: Second-wave clones peaking on day 37 lacked confirmed SARS-CoV-2 specificity.

TCRalpha and TCRbeta libraries used 5'RACE with constant-segment primers and UMIs. TCRdb independently ran MiXCR on the 5' RACE reads; one entry per CDR3 protein. This sample has roughly 110,000 distinct CDR3 sequences, with under 15% found just once. A note on this clonotype: Its antigen is still unknown.

Per the germline V gene, CDR1 is LGHNA and CDR2 is YSLEER. The trim removed 6 bases at V and 0 bases at J, leaving 6 bases unmatched. CDR3 length: 15 amino acids. This clonotype originated in an adult woman who had mild COVID-19 (a few samples of this study predate the infection). Cell type and time point are not known. This chain links TRBV4-3 with TRBJ2-3; 7 positions agree with TRBD1. Sequences were obtained from PBMCs or a T cell subset sorted from them (not recorded which). Written as DNA, the CDR3 is TGCGCCAGCAGGGTTGACAGGGATAGCACAGATACGCAGTATTTT. Protein product: CASRVDRDSTDTQYF.